The source of this T cell receptor beta chain is a study of breast tumors, draining lymph nodes, adjacent tissues. Overall study findings and caveats: Data fit most tumor T cells coming from lymph node, expanding in tumor. Luminal-like breast cancer showed significantly higher tumor–nontumor repertoire similarity than basal-like. The lymph node origin of tumor T cells was framed as consistent with a hypothesis, not demonstrated.

Samples came from axillary lymph nodes draining the breast cancer. As concerns this clonotype: Its antigen remains unidentified.

V shed 6 bases, J shed 7 bases, and the junction held 9 bases outside the gene matches. This CDR3 region has 14 residues. Germline-derived CDR1 and CDR2 are MDHEN and SYDVKM. TCRdb used MiXCR to reprocess the multiplex PCR reads, holding one entry per CDR3 protein. In the table there are 200,000 or so distinct CDR3 sequences, roughly 29% of which are singletons. The clonotype comes from a female donor with breast cancer. Some clones in this sample may be carry-over from other donors' samples. The V and J genes are TRBV28 and TRBJ2-1; 7 positions match TRBD1. The sequencing input was axillary lymph node tissue. The CDR3 loop reads CASSLDRVRNEQFF. The CDR3 DNA reads as TGTGCCAGCAGCCTCGACAGGGTTCGAAATGAGCAGTTCTTC.